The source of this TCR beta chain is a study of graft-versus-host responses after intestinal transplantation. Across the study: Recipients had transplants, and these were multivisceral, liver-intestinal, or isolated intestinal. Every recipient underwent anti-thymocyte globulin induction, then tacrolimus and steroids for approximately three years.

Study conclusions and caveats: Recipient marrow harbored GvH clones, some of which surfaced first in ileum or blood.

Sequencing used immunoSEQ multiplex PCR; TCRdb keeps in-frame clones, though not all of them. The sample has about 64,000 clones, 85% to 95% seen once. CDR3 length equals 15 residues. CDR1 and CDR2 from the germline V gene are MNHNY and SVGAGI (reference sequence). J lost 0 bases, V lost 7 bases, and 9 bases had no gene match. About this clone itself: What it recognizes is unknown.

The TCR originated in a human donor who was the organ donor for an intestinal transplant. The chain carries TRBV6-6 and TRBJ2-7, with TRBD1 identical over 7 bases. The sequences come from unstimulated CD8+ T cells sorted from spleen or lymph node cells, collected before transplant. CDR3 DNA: TGTGCCAGCACTCCAAGGGCAGGGGGCTCCTACGAGCAGTACTTC. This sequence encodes CASTPRAGGSYEQYF.